This TCR beta chain was identified during a study of CD8+ T cells in alopecia areata. cDNA serving as the sequencing template came from extracted, reverse transcribed RNA. The repertoire was sequenced with immunoSEQ multiplex PCR; TCRdb's copy has only in-frame clones and lacks some. This sample has 290,000 or so clones, each found more than once. Sorting of pooled cutaneous lymph node cells was based on CD4, CD8alpha, NKG2D, NKG2ACE and other markers. Details on this clone: The germline and genes are mouse ones.

The source of this sequence is a C3H/HeJ mouse with alopecia areata. The MHC haplotype recorded for the strain is H2-k. Specimen: CD4+ T cells sorted from a lymph node.

The CDR3 loop reads CASSQDWNRGVSDYTF. The sequenced CDR3 bases are TGTGCCAGCAGCCAAGATTGGAACAGGGGCGTCTCC. The rearrangement joins TRBV5 to TRBJ1-2; 7 positions agree with TRBD1. The read ends 4 residues shy of where the CDR3 ends; the end is completed using the germline J gene. CDR3 length: 16 residues. Germline-derived CDR1 and CDR2 are LGHNA and YNLKQL (reference sequence). The V gene end was trimmed by 0 bases and the J gene end by 4 bases; junction bases not matched to a gene: 8.